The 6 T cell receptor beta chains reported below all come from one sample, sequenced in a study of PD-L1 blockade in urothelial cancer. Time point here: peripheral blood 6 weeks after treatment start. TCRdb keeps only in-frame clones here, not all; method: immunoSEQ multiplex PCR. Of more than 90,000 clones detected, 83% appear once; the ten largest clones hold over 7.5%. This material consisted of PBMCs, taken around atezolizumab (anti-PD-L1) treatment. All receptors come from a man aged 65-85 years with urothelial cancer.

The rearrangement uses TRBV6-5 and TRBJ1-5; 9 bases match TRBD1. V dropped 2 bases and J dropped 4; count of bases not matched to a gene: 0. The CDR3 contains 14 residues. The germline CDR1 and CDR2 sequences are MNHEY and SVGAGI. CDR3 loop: CASSYGTGNQPQHF. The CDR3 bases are TGTGCCAGCAGTTACGGGACAGGGAATCAGCCCCAGCATTTT.

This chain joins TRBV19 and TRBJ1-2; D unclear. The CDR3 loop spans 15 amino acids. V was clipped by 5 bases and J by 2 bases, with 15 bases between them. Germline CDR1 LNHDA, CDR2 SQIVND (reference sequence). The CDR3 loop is CASSVRLTPNYGYTF. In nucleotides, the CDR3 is TGTGCCAGTAGTGTCCGACTGACCCCAAACTATGGCTACACCTTC.

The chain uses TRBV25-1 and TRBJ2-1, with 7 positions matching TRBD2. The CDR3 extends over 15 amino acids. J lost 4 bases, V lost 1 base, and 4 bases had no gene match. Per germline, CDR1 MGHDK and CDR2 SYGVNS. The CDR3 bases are TGTGCCAGCAGTGAATCTACGGGGGGATACAATGAGCAGTTCTTC. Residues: CASSESTGGYNEQFF.

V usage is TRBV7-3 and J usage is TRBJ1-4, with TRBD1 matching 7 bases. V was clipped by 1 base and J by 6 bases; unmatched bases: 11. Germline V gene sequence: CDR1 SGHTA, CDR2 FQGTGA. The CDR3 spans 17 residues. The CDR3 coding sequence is TGTGCCAGCAGCTTAAGGGAGCTTTGGGGACAGTATGAAAAACTGTTTTTT. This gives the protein CASSLRELWGQYEKLFF.

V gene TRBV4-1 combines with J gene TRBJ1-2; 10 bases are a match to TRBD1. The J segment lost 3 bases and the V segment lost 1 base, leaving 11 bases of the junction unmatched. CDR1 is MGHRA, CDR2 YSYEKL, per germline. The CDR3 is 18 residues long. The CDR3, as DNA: TGCGCCAGCAGCCAAGCAGTGTCGGGGACAGGGGTTGACTATGGCTACACCTTC. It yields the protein CASSQAVSGTGVDYGYTF.

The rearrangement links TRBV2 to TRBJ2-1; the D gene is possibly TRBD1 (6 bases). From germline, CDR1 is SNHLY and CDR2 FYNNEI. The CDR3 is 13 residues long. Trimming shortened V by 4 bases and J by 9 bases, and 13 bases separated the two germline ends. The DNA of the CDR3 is TGTGCCAGCAGTGTCGGGCCCAGGGGTGAGCAGTTCTTC. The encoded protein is CASSVGPRGEQFF.